The entry below gives a single T cell receptor beta chain sequence along with its context. Its cognate antigen is unknown. The sample holds other DNA sequences that translate to the same CDR3. Naive CD4+ cells were CD45RA-selected; the remaining cells were memory. The data stem from a study of shared clonotypes between healthy human individuals. Repertoires were generated with immunoSEQ multiplex PCR, while TCRdb's copy carries only in-frame clones and drops some. Of approximately 2,000,000 clones listed, roughly 90% are singletons. Whole-study findings and limits: Deeper or shallower sequencing was expected to change how clonotypes are shared among donors.

Germline loops: CDR1 SGHNT, CDR2 YYREEE (reference sequence). V lost 1 base and J 3 bases, leaving 4 bases between the germline ends. The CDR3 has 12 amino acids. J is TRBJ1-1 and V is TRBV5-4; no definite D call. Source material: naive CD4+ T cells from PBMCs. Subset indicated: CD45RA+ positively selected. The TCR was taken from a man between 18 and 35 years old in good health. Some clones in this sample may be carry-over from other donors' samples. The DNA of the CDR3 is TGTGCCAGCAGCTTGTGGGACACTGAAGCTTTCTTT. Its translation: CASSLWDTEAFF.